Listed below are T cell receptor beta chains from one sample, sequenced in a study of T-cell memory formation after mild COVID-19. TCRdb reprocessed the 5' RACE reads with MiXCR, giving one entry per CDR3 protein. Among approximately 430,000 distinct CDR3 sequences listed, about 25% were seen once. The sample consisted of PBMCs or a T cell subset sorted from them (not recorded which). These receptors were taken from an adult woman who had mild COVID-19 (a few samples of this study predate the infection). Cell type and time point are not known. Both conserved end residues are part of each CDR3. The D gene is left open where the match is weak. Expanded clones get a size class; other rows say once, few or many, or leave the size out.

TRBJ2-6,TRBD1,NA,TRBV12-3/TRBV12-4,CASSANPGTGGKSGANVLTF,TGTGCCAGCAGTGCAAATCCCGGGACAGGGGGGAAATCTGGGGCCAACGTCCTGACTTTC
TRBJ2-7,NA,NA,TRBV19,CASSADFGEQYF,TGTGCCAGTAGCGCCGATTTCGGCGAGCAGTACTTC
TRBJ1-6,NA,NA,TRBV7-9,CASSSEGTWDPLHF,TGTGCCAGCAGCTCCGAGGGGACGTGGGATCCCCTCCACTTT
TRBJ2-1,TRBD2,few,TRBV7-8,CASSLTSGGTSPQFF,TGTGCCAGCAGCCTCACGTCGGGAGGGACGTCCCCGCAGTTCTTC
TRBJ1-2,TRBD1,few,TRBV20-1,CSAFPGTGGRHGYTF,TGCAGTGCTTTCCCCGGGACAGGGGGCAGACATGGCTACACCTTC
TRBJ2-1,NA,few,TRBV9,CASSVFGQSSYNEQFF,TGTGCCAGCAGCGTATTCGGCCAGAGCTCCTACAATGAGCAGTTCTTC
TRBJ1-2,NA,few,TRBV5-1,CASSLGDTDYGYTF,TGCGCCAGCAGCTTGGGGGACACCGATTATGGCTACACCTTC
TRBJ2-7,NA,few,TRBV6-2/TRBV6-3,CASSYPNGSEQYF,TGTGCCAGCAGTTACCCAAACGGATCCGAGCAGTACTTC
TRBJ1-1,NA,few,TRBV12-3/TRBV12-4,CASSPPGAANTEAFF,TGTGCCAGCAGTCCCCCCGGGGCAGCGAACACTGAAGCTTTCTTT
TRBJ2-6,NA,NA,TRBV6-6,CASSYRGDGANVLTF,TGTGCCAGCAGTTATCGGGGAGATGGGGCCAACGTCCTGACTTTC
TRBJ1-2,NA,few,TRBV12-3/TRBV12-4,CASTRTVYGYTF,TGTGCCAGCACCCGGACAGTATATGGCTACACCTTC
TRBJ2-1,TRBD2,few,TRBV24-1,CATSDPVGTSGRNNEQFF,TGTGCCACCAGTGATCCCGTAGGGACTAGCGGGAGGAACAATGAGCAGTTCTTC
TRBJ2-1,TRBD2,few,TRBV7-3,CASSVSGTSSYNEQFF,TGTGCCAGCAGCGTGTCCGGGACTAGCTCCTACAATGAGCAGTTCTTC
TRBJ2-1,TRBD1,few,TRBV9,CASSVAGTGAYNEQFF,TGTGCCAGCAGCGTAGCCGGGACAGGAGCCTACAATGAGCAGTTCTTC
TRBJ2-1,TRBD2,NA,TRBV4-1,CASSGPAAGGPYNEQFF,TGCGCCAGCAGCGGACCTGCGGCGGGGGGGCCTTACAATGAGCAGTTCTTC
TRBJ1-5,NA,few,TRBV12-3/TRBV12-4,CASSGDQPQHF,TGTGCCAGCAGTGGAGATCAGCCCCAGCATTTT
TRBJ2-7,NA,NA,TRBV29-1,CSVTSAHEQYF,TGCAGCGTCACTAGTGCCCACGAGCAGTACTTC
TRBJ2-1,TRBD2,few,TRBV20-1,CSARTGLAGVNEQFF,TGCAGTGCTAGAACAGGACTAGCGGGAGTCAATGAGCAGTTCTTC
TRBJ1-5,TRBD1,NA,TRBV5-5,CASSLGWDRLYQPQHF,TGTGCCAGCAGCTTGGGATGGGACAGGCTGTATCAGCCCCAGCATTTT
TRBJ2-7,TRBD2,few,TRBV10-3,CAISEMGGIGNEQYF,TGTGCCATCAGTGAGATGGGGGGGATAGGCAACGAGCAGTACTTC
TRBJ2-7,TRBD1,NA,TRBV4-1,CASSQDRGMDEQYF,TGCGCCAGCAGCCAAGACAGGGGGATGGACGAGCAGTACTTC
TRBJ2-7,NA,NA,TRBV29-1,CSVRVRSSYEQYF,TGCAGCGTGCGGGTTCGAAGCTCCTACGAGCAGTACTTC
TRBJ1-1,NA,NA,TRBV5-1,CASTPASGALSAEAFF,TGCGCCAGCACCCCCGCCTCAGGGGCCCTGAGTGCTGAAGCTTTCTTT